Presented here are 26 T cell receptor beta chains from one specimen sequenced in a study of T-cell reconstitution after alpha-beta-depleted transplantation in children. The TCRbeta library was prepared with unique molecular identifiers. TCRdb processed the PCR reads anew with MiXCR; each CDR3 protein has one entry. Of hundreds of thousands of distinct CDR3 sequences in the sample, 16% were seen once. The specimen was PBMCs from the stem cell graft donor, collected from the stem cell graft. The receptor source for this set is a human donor who donated a stem cell graft to a child with acute myeloid leukemia.

The sample holds many counts of this clonotype. The chain is built from TRBV15 and TRBJ1-1; the D is unclear. With 5 bases removed from V and 1 base from J, the gap between germline ends came to 11 bases. CDR3 length: 14 amino acids. From germline, CDR1 is LNHNV and CDR2 YYDKDF (reference sequence). The CDR3 here is CATSFRTGNTEAFF. The CDR3 bases are TGTGCCACCAGCTTTCGGACGGGGAACACTGAAGCTTTCTTT.

This sequence joins TRBV20-1 and TRBJ1-4, with 7 bases that match TRBD1. V dropped 2 bases and J dropped 0; count of bases not matched to a gene: 12. The CDR3 runs 18 residues. Germline CDR1 and CDR2: DFQATT and SNEGSKA (reference sequence). DNA of the CDR3: TGCAGTGCTAGATTCAGGGGGGGTCTCCCTCCAACTAATGAAAAACTGTTTTTT. It is translated as CSARFRGGLPPTNEKLFF.

This clonotype showed up just a few times. V gene TRBV5-6 combines with J gene TRBJ2-3; 7 nucleotides match TRBD2. J lost 3 bases, V lost 4 bases, and 11 bases had no gene match. Germline CDR1 and CDR2: SGHDT and YYEEEE. This CDR3 spans 16 amino acids. The CDR3 reads CASSAISSGVTDTQYF. The CDR3 bases are TGTGCCAGCAGCGCCATTTCCAGCGGGGTAACAGATACGCAGTATTTT.

This clonotype was detected a few times. The genes are TRBV29-1 and TRBJ1-2; D not resolved. V was clipped by 2 bases and J by 8 bases, with 9 bases between them. This CDR3 region has 11 residues. Germline V gene lookup returns CDR1 SQVTM and CDR2 ANQGSEA. In DNA form, the CDR3 reads TGCAGCGTTGAAAGAAGTGCGGGCTACACCTTC. Residues: CSVERSAGYTF.

This clonotype was picked up many times. The chain combines TRBV13 with TRBJ2-1; D not resolved. The V and J ends lost 6 bases and 12 bases respectively, with 15 bases between them. The V gene's germline CDR1 is PRHDT and CDR2 FYEKMQ (reference sequence). This CDR3 is 12 amino acids long. This CDR3 reads CASSLRPKGQFF. The CDR3 region has the DNA TGTGCCAGCAGTCTGAGGCCTAAGGGGCAGTTCTTC.

This clonotype was found many times. The genes are TRBV7-9 and TRBJ1-2, with D hard to call. CDR3 length equals 14 residues. The germline V gene has CDR1 SEHNR and CDR2 FQNEAQ (reference sequence). Deletions cut 4 bases from V and 6 bases from J, with 15 bases between. The CDR3 spells CASSYSPGRDGYTF. The CDR3 coding sequence is TGTGCCAGCAGCTATAGTCCCGGACGGGATGGCTACACCTTC.

The V and J genes are TRBV3-1 and TRBJ2-3, with D possibly TRBD2 on 7 matching bases. The ends were cut back, 7 bases at V and 7 bases at J, with 21 bases in the middle. In germline, CDR1 is LGHDT, CDR2 YNNKEL (reference sequence). This CDR3 is built from 15 residues. The CDR3 region is CASTTPGGRRYTQYF. CDR3 nucleotide sequence: TGTGCCAGCACCACCCCCGGGGGGCGGAGGTATACGCAGTATTTT.

In this sample, this clonotype turned up many times. This chain uses TRBV20-1 with TRBJ1-4; D is undetermined. Germline V lookup: CDR1 DFQATT, CDR2 SNEGSKA (reference sequence). Trimming pared 4 bases from V and 3 bases from J, leaving 3 bases between. The CDR3 runs 11 residues. The CDR3 bases are TGCAGTGCTATCTCTAATGAAAAACTGTTTTTT. This encodes CSAISNEKLFF.

This clonotype occurred many times. The chain links TRBV5-1 to TRBJ2-1, with TRBD2 matching 14 bases. The CDR3 runs to 17 residues. After removal of 4 bases from V and 4 bases from J, the junction contained 7 bases not matched to a gene. Germline CDR1 reads SGHRS; CDR2 reads YFSETQ. CDR3 loop: CASSTGLAGGLYNEQFF. The CDR3 nucleotides are TGCGCCAGCAGCACCGGACTAGCGGGGGGCCTATACAATGAGCAGTTCTTC.

In this sample, this clonotype turned up many times. V gene TRBV20-1 combines with J gene TRBJ2-7, with a possible D match to TRBD2 (7 bases). This CDR3 region has 14 residues. Germline values: CDR1 DFQATT, CDR2 SNEGSKA (reference sequence). V was shortened by 0 bases and J by 0 bases, with 9 bases between the two germline ends. CDR3 bases: TGCAGTGCTAGAGATGGGGGGGCCTCCTACGAGCAGTACTTC. Its translation is CSARDGGASYEQYF.

As regards this clonotype: Because the CDR3 is missing its conserved closing phenylalanine or tryptophan, this is likely a read error. The rearrangement links TRBV7-2 to TRBJ2-1; TRBD2 matches 7 bases. This CDR3 spans 16 amino acids. Losses at the gene ends were 5 bases for V and 3 bases for J; bases not matched to a gene: 10. The V gene's germline CDR1 is SGHTA and CDR2 FQGNSA. The chain's CDR3 is CASSTLGGGIYNEQFL. The DNA for the CDR3 is TGTGCCAGCAGCACCTTGGGGGGGGGAATCTACAATGAGCAGTTCCTC.

V gene TRBV7-2 combines with J gene TRBJ1-1; TRBD1 is a possible D gene (6 bases). CDR1 is SGHTA and CDR2 is FQGNSA in the germline V gene. Trimming removed 4 bases from V and 3 bases from J, with 18 bases in between. The CDR3 runs 16 residues. CDR3 in DNA: TGTGCCAGCAGCTCAGGGGTGGCCCTGGGGGACACTGAAGCTTTCTTT. Encoded protein: CASSSGVALGDTEAFF.

The table lists this clonotype with a few counts. The chain is built from TRBV5-1 and TRBJ2-3; D call uncertain. The CDR3 has 17 residues. Germline values: CDR1 SGHRS, CDR2 YFSETQ. The germline V and J ends were trimmed by 0 bases and 2 bases, with 16 bases remaining between them. The chain's CDR3 is CASSLETEQQHTDTQYF. The CDR3 nucleotides read TGCGCCAGCAGCTTGGAGACGGAACAGCAACACACAGATACGCAGTATTTT.

This clonotype was detected only a few times. This chain uses TRBV7-2 with TRBJ2-3; 7 nucleotides match TRBD2. V lost 5 bases, J lost 0 bases, and 8 bases stayed unmatched. The CDR3 has 16 amino acids. Germline CDR1 and CDR2: SGHTA and FQGNSA. The CDR3 DNA follows: TGTGCCAGCAGCCCAGACGGGCGGGGGAGCACAGATACGCAGTATTTT. Its translation: CASSPDGRGSTDTQYF.

In its sample, this clonotype was seen many times. The chain joins TRBV12-3 or TRBV12-4 to TRBJ2-1, with a weak D call TRBD1 (5 bases). Between the trimmed V and J ends, which lost 5 bases and 10 bases, there was a span of 12 bases. CDR3 size: 12 residues. CDR3: CASSQQDGEQFF. DNA for the CDR3: TGTGCCAGCAGTCAACAGGACGGAGAGCAGTTCTTC.

This clonotype was counted ten times or more. This CDR3 reads CSARRDRGQGQPQHF. In nucleotides, the CDR3 is TGCAGTGCTAGGAGGGACAGGGGGCAAGGGCAGCCCCAGCATTTT. The chain uses TRBV20-1 and TRBJ1-5; 12 positions match TRBD1. The junction had 7 bases not matched to a gene; V was cut back by 3 bases and J by 7 bases. CDR1 DFQATT and CDR2 SNEGSKA come from the germline V gene (reference sequence). This CDR3 is 15 amino acids long.

In its sample, this clonotype was seen many times. Its ends do not fully match the called genes, so a read error is possible. This sequence joins TRBV5-1 and TRBJ2-1; no clear D gene. The CDR3 consists of 12 residues. CDR1 is SGHRS and CDR2 is YFSETQ in the germline V gene. CDR3 nucleotide sequence: TGTGCCAGCAGCCTGGACTACAATGAGCAGTTCTTC. Its protein is CASSLDYNEQFF.

This clonotype was detected ten times or more. The V and J genes are TRBV20-1 and TRBJ2-2, with D possibly TRBD2 on 6 matching bases. This CDR3 has 13 residues. Trimming removed 4 bases at V and 5 bases at J, with 11 bases between. Germline-derived CDR1 and CDR2 are DFQATT and SNEGSKA (reference sequence). CDR3 DNA: TGCAGTGCTATACGGGGGTGGACCGGGGAGCTGTTTTTT. This gives the protein CSAIRGWTGELFF.

Worth noting for this clonotype: A much bigger clone sits one base away, suggesting this may be a read error. The CDR3 coding sequence is TGTGCCAGCAGTCCGTTGCGGGGCCAAGAGACCCAGTACTTC. The encoded protein is CASSPLRGQETQYF. The rearrangement links TRBV12-3 or TRBV12-4 to TRBJ2-5, with D tentatively TRBD2 (6 bases). This CDR3 is built from 14 residues. V lost 5 bases to trimming and J lost 1 base, with 11 bases between them.

Ten or more counts support this clonotype. This chain joins TRBV24-1 and TRBJ1-2; TRBD1 aligns across 7 bases. The V gene end was trimmed by 2 bases and the J gene end by 2 bases; junction bases not matched to a gene: 4. CDR1 KGHDR and CDR2 SFDVKD come from the germline V gene. The CDR3 consists of 15 residues. CDR3 in amino acids: CATSDSNRGNYGYTF. The CDR3 DNA reads as TGTGCCACCAGTGATTCTAACAGGGGAAACTATGGCTACACCTTC.

The chain is built from TRBV6-1 and TRBJ2-3; unclear D gene. The CDR3 has 14 amino acids. The V end was cut by 1 base, the J end by 2 bases, with 7 bases between. Germline-derived CDR1 and CDR2 are MNHNS and SASEGT. This CDR3 is CASSEGPDTDTQYF. The CDR3 DNA reads as TGTGCCAGCAGTGAAGGTCCTGACACAGATACGCAGTATTTT.

This clonotype was seen a handful of times. The V gene is TRBV20-1, the J gene TRBJ2-5, with 7 bases identical to TRBD2. Germline values: CDR1 DFQATT, CDR2 SNEGSKA (reference sequence). CDR3 size: 15 residues. Trimming cost V 5 bases and J 0 bases; bases outside gene matches: 9. CDR3 sequence: CSAGAPAGHQETQYF. CDR3 DNA sequence: TGCAGTGCTGGGGCCCCAGCGGGACACCAAGAGACCCAGTACTTC.

The genes are TRBV7-6 and TRBJ2-1; tentatively, D is TRBD1 or TRBD2 (5 bases each). V lost 5 bases and J 2 bases, leaving 13 bases between the germline ends. Germline V lookup: CDR1 SGHVS, CDR2 FNYEAQ. This CDR3 contains 15 residues. CDR3 amino acids: CASSLRDGPYNEQFF. The CDR3 coding sequence is TGTGCCAGCAGCCTCCGGGACGGGCCCTACAATGAGCAGTTCTTC.

The chain is built from TRBV7-2 and TRBJ2-4; D possibly corresponds to TRBD2 (6 bases). Germline loops: CDR1 SGHTA, CDR2 FQGNSA. The CDR3 is 16 amino acids. Deletions cut 7 bases from V and 1 base from J, with 17 bases between. CDR3 amino acids: CASTSRRGMAKNIQYF. The CDR3 DNA reads TGTGCCAGCACCAGCAGGAGGGGCATGGCCAAAAACATTCAGTACTTC.

The chain combines TRBV29-1 with TRBJ1-3, with unresolved D. Between the trimmed V and J ends, which lost 4 bases and 2 bases, there was a span of 9 bases. Germline lookup yields CDR1 SQVTM and CDR2 ANQGSEA. This CDR3 comprises 13 residues. CDR3 DNA sequence: TGCAGCGTTGTCGTTACAGCTGGAAACACCATATATTTT. This encodes CSVVVTAGNTIYF.

The table lists this clonotype with many counts. The chain employs TRBV20-1 and TRBJ2-1; 9 bases align to TRBD2. CDR1 and CDR2 from the germline V gene are DFQATT and SNEGSKA (reference sequence). This CDR3 contains 15 residues. V lost 6 bases, J lost 5 bases, and 11 bases stayed unmatched. Here the CDR3 DNA reads TGCAGTGCCTCCTATAGGGCTAGCGGGGACAATGAGCAGTTCTTC. It encodes CSASYRASGDNEQFF.